These T cell receptor beta chains were read from a single sample in a study of T cell responses to AZD1222 COVID-19 vaccine. TCRdb's copy holds only in-frame clones and misses some; the assay was immunoSEQ multiplex PCR. The data show 250,000 to 300,000 clones, with approximately 94% seen just once and 0.5% to 0.65% held by the top ten. Sample: peripheral blood, taken 28 days after the second AZD1222 dose. The receptors were gathered from an adult who received the AZD1222 COVID-19 vaccine. Each CDR3 is given with its conserved first and last residue. Fields, in order: D gene, V gene, CDR3 protein. The D gene is left open where the match is weak.

d_call: TRBD1; v_call: TRBV27; cdr3_aa: CASSFQFHRGNEQFF
d_call: -; v_call: TRBV5-8; cdr3_aa: CASSPRVRHGYTF
d_call: -; v_call: TRBV7-9; cdr3_aa: CASSLGGRGGNQPQHF
d_call: -; v_call: TRBV5-5; cdr3_aa: CASSLPPRDAETQYF
d_call: -; v_call: TRBV11-2; cdr3_aa: CASSATSEQFF
d_call: -; v_call: TRBV29-1; cdr3_aa: CSVWGREKLFF
d_call: TRBD1; v_call: TRBV2; cdr3_aa: CASGADRSRGPLHF
d_call: -; v_call: TRBV21-1; cdr3_aa: CASSKVLQLRGGSNQPQHF
d_call: -; v_call: TRBV19; cdr3_aa: CASSMAPDRLYEQYF
d_call: TRBD2; v_call: TRBV28; cdr3_aa: CASGGDGAGPYF
d_call: TRBD1; v_call: TRBV7-2; cdr3_aa: CASSYLTGAGELFF
d_call: -; v_call: TRBV5-4; cdr3_aa: CASSLDRGGEYGYTF
d_call: -; v_call: TRBV4-2; cdr3_aa: CASSQDQGDQPQHF
d_call: -; v_call: TRBV27; cdr3_aa: CASSRWGLYGYTF
d_call: -; v_call: TRBV6-5; cdr3_aa: CARAEQPGRSPLHF
d_call: TRBD1; v_call: TRBV7-4; cdr3_aa: CASSLADRGAYEQYF
d_call: -; v_call: TRBV27; cdr3_aa: CASSLNQPQHF
d_call: -; v_call: TRBV7-9; cdr3_aa: CASSLQDSLYEQYF
d_call: TRBD2; v_call: TRBV6-5; cdr3_aa: CASSYNSGGYEQYF
d_call: TRBD2; v_call: TRBV5-1; cdr3_aa: CASSLAVSGEPNTGELFF
d_call: -; v_call: TRBV18; cdr3_aa: CASSGREAYGYTF
d_call: TRBD1; v_call: TRBV3-1/TRBV3-2; cdr3_aa: CASSATGLGNTIYF
d_call: -; v_call: TRBV5-1; cdr3_aa: CASSLDAASSYEQYF
d_call: -; v_call: TRBV28; cdr3_aa: CASSLKGHYIDTQYF
d_call: TRBD2; v_call: TRBV6-6; cdr3_aa: CASSPRPPYRGLATTDTQYF
d_call: -; v_call: TRBV9; cdr3_aa: CASSGRTRSSGNTIYF
d_call: -; v_call: TRBV3-1/TRBV3-2; cdr3_aa: CASSQTRGNTIYF
d_call: -; v_call: TRBV28; cdr3_aa: CASSYPPFGGESYNEQFF
d_call: -; v_call: TRBV3-1/TRBV3-2; cdr3_aa: CASSQVLGYEQYF
d_call: TRBD2; v_call: TRBV15; cdr3_aa: CATSAGGASSYNEQFF
d_call: TRBD1; v_call: TRBV5-1; cdr3_aa: CASSPSARGRLNTEAFF
d_call: -; v_call: TRBV7-8; cdr3_aa: CASSLVHSNQPQHF
d_call: -; v_call: TRBV24-1; cdr3_aa: CATSDPGSRAGYTF
d_call: -; v_call: TRBV7-2; cdr3_aa: CASSLSWGAGGELFF
d_call: -; v_call: TRBV7-2; cdr3_aa: CASSLRDQPQHF
d_call: -; v_call: TRBV4-1; cdr3_aa: CASSQEGTFSGNTIYF
d_call: TRBD1; v_call: TRBV6-5; cdr3_aa: CASTPDRGYNEQFF
d_call: -; v_call: TRBV5-6; cdr3_aa: CASSSPYYEQYF
d_call: -; v_call: TRBV27; cdr3_aa: CASSLRGTTNEKLFF
d_call: -; v_call: TRBV19; cdr3_aa: CASTKGLYGYTF